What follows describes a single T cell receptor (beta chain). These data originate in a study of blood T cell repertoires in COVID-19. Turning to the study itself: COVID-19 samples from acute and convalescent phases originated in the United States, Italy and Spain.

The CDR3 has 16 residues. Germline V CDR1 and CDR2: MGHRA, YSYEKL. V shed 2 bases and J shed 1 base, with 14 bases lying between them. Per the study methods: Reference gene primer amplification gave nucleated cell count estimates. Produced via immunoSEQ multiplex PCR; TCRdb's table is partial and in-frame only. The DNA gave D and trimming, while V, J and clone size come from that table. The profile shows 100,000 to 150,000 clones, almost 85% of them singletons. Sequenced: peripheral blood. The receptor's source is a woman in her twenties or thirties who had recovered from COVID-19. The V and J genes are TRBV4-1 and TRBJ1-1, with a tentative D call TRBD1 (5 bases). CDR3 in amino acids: CASSQFDRDRNTEAFF. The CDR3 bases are TGCGCCAGCAGCCAATTCGACCGAGACAGGAACACTGAAGCTTTCTTT.